This T cell receptor (beta chain) was captured by sequencing in a study of neurological immune-mediated disorders. Study-level findings and limits: Patients with HTLV-1-associated myelopathy had the highest level of TCR clonal expansion, whereas patients with multiple sclerosis had the lowest level, falling beneath the level found in healthy controls.

CDR1 SQVTM and CDR2 ANQGSEA come from the germline V gene. CDR3 size: 15 residues. Trimming at V came to 4 bases and at J to 3 bases, leaving 7 bases not matched to a gene. cDNA was made by 5'RACE with 10-nucleotide random UMIs. In each sequencing run, over 180 million TCR-beta sequences were generated from 15-18 subjects. TCRdb ran MiXCR on the 5' RACE reads and lists one entry per CDR3 protein. The data contain 57,000 or so distinct CDR3 sequences, about an eighth of them singletons. This clonotype was counted ten times or more. Its antigen is undetermined. This chain links TRBV29-1 with TRBJ2-3; 10 bases agree with TRBD2. The source of this sequence is a man aged 60 to 75 in good health. The sample taken for sequencing was PBMCs. The CDR3 nucleotides read TGCAGCGTTGCCGCCCCGGGACTAGCGACAGATACGCAGTATTTT. It codes for CSVAAPGLATDTQYF.